Presented here are 29 T cell receptor beta chains from one specimen sequenced in a study of blood T cell repertoires in COVID-19. Libraries were prepared by immunoSEQ multiplex PCR; TCRdb keeps only in-frame clonotypes and omits some of them. The repertoire has approximately 200,000 clones, approximately 80% of them found once; the top ten carry less than 6.5%. The sample was peripheral blood. These receptors were collected from a woman in her sixties who had recovered from COVID-19.

The V gene is TRBV9, the J gene TRBJ2-2, with 10 positions matching TRBD2. In germline, CDR1 is SGDLS, CDR2 YYNGEE. Trimming took 4 bases from V and 5 from J; bases not matched to a gene: 5. This CDR3 is built from 15 residues. As DNA, the CDR3 is TGTGCCAGCAGCAGAGGGACTAGCGAGACCGGGGAGCTGTTTTTT. It is translated as CASSRGTSETGELFF.

The chain is built from TRBV27 and TRBJ1-1; perhaps TRBD1 as D (6 bases). This CDR3 has 15 amino acids. CDR1 and CDR2 (germline): MNHEY, SMNVEV (reference sequence). V lost 6 bases and J lost 4, with 18 bases in between. The DNA for the CDR3 is TGTGCCAGCAGCCGCGACAGGACCGGGCCCACTGAAGCTTTCTTT. Translated: CASSRDRTGPTEAFF.

V and J are TRBV27 and TRBJ2-7; D perhaps matches TRBD1 (6 bases). The germline V gene encodes CDR1 MNHEY and CDR2 SMNVEV (reference sequence). The length of the CDR3 is 15 residues. The ends were cut back, 5 bases at V and 6 bases at J, with 20 bases in the middle. In nucleotides, the CDR3 is TGTGCCAGCAGTCCGGTACAGGGAACGGTGGGCGAGCAGTACTTC. Translated: CASSPVQGTVGEQYF.

This chain uses TRBV11-2 with TRBJ1-1, with D possibly TRBD1 on 5 matching bases. CDR1 is SGHAT, CDR2 FQNNGV, per germline. Trimming took off 5 bases at V and 6 bases at J, with 10 bases between the two ends. The CDR3 is 12 amino acids. CDR3 in DNA: TGTGCCAGCAGCCCAGGGTCCCCTGAAGCTTTCTTT. Its translation is CASSPGSPEAFF.

The chain employs TRBV9 and TRBJ2-5; D is perhaps TRBD1 (5 bases). Germline V gene sequence: CDR1 SGDLS, CDR2 YYNGEE. Between the trimmed V and J ends, which lost 2 bases and 0 bases, there was a span of 8 bases. This CDR3 has 14 residues. The DNA of the CDR3 is TGTGCCAGCAGCGTTCTAGGGGACCAAGAGACCCAGTACTTC. It is translated as CASSVLGDQETQYF.

This chain joins TRBV5-1 and TRBJ1-1; D gene ambiguous. The CDR3 is made up of 14 amino acids. Germline V gives CDR1 SGHRS, CDR2 YFSETQ. V lost 0 bases and J lost 1, with 7 bases in between. In DNA form, the CDR3 reads TGCGCCAGCAGCTTGGTCCCTACGAACACTGAAGCTTTCTTT. It translates to CASSLVPTNTEAFF.

V usage is TRBV20-1 and J usage is TRBJ2-5; D gene uncertain. With 4 bases removed from V and 2 bases from J, the gap between germline ends came to 5 bases. Germline values: CDR1 DFQATT, CDR2 SNEGSKA (reference sequence). The CDR3 extends over 11 amino acids. As DNA, the CDR3 is TGCAGTGCTAATCCACAAGAGACCCAGTACTTC. Residues: CSANPQETQYF.

The CDR3 DNA reads TGTGCCAGCAGCCCGTCTAGCGGGAACACCGGGGAGCTGTTTTTT. Its translation is CASSPSSGNTGELFF. The chain employs TRBV7-2 and TRBJ2-2; 7 bases line up with TRBD2. The V segment lost 5 bases and the J segment 1 base; nucleotides outside the gene matches: 4. The germline CDR1 and CDR2 sequences are SGHTA and FQGNSA. There are 15 residues in the CDR3.

The chain carries TRBV3-1 (or the pseudogene TRBV3-2) and TRBJ1-6; 7 bases fit TRBD1. Germline values: CDR1 LGHDT, CDR2 YNNKEL (reference sequence). The CDR3 sequence is 14 residues long. With 4 bases clipped from V and 7 bases from J, the junction kept 4 bases outside the gene matches. The CDR3 DNA follows: TGTGCCAGCAGCCGACAGGGCGGGAATTCACCCCTCCACTTT. Residues: CASSRQGGNSPLHF.

The chain recombines TRBV7-9 with TRBJ2-5; TRBD1 might be the D (6 bases). The CDR3 runs to 14 residues. Germline loops: CDR1 SEHNR, CDR2 FQNEAQ (reference sequence). V was cut by 4 bases and J by 0 bases, with 9 bases left in between. The CDR3 DNA sequence: TGTGCCAGCAGCTACCGACAGGACCAAGAGACCCAGTACTTC. Translation gives CASSYRQDQETQYF.

The chain is built from TRBV12-3 or TRBV12-4 and TRBJ1-5, with D unresolved. This CDR3 is built from 12 residues. V lost 6 bases and J lost 4, with 7 bases in between. The CDR3 region has the DNA TGTGCCAGCAGCCCCCGGAATCAGCCCCAGCATTTT. Translated, it gives CASSPRNQPQHF.

The chain is built from TRBV10-1 and TRBJ1-2; D not certain. Trimming left V 3 bases short and J 10 bases short, with 9 bases between. CDR1 and CDR2 from the germline V gene are WNHNN and SYGVQD (reference sequence). The CDR3 length is 11 residues. For the CDR3, the DNA is TGCGCCAGCAGTGAATCACATATCTACACCTTC. It is translated as CASSESHIYTF.

This chain uses TRBV7-2 with TRBJ2-2; 8 positions agree with TRBD1. From germline, CDR1 is SGHTA and CDR2 FQGNSA. V lost 5 bases and J lost 3; bases outside the gene matches: 2. The CDR3 length is 14 residues. The CDR3 spells CASSPGGDTGELFF. The DNA for the CDR3 is TGTGCCAGCAGCCCAGGGGGCGACACCGGGGAGCTGTTTTTT.

The chain is built from TRBV6-5 and TRBJ1-1; the match to TRBD1 covers 10 bases. The germline gives CDR1 MNHEY, CDR2 SVGAGI. The junction had 5 bases not matched to a gene; V was cut back by 1 base and J by 12 bases. CDR3 length equals 13 residues. CDR3 DNA sequence: TGTGCCAGCAGTTACTATGGACAGGGGGAAACTTTCTTT. It yields the protein CASSYYGQGETFF.

The chain joins TRBV29-1 to TRBJ1-2, with 7 bases matching TRBD1. The CDR3 length is 15 residues. Germline V gene lookup returns CDR1 SQVTM and CDR2 ANQGSEA. V dropped 2 bases and J dropped 1; count of bases not matched to a gene: 7. The CDR3 loop is CSVEPGTAVNYGYTF. The DNA of the CDR3 is TGCAGCGTTGAACCAGGGACAGCAGTTAACTATGGCTACACCTTC.

The chain carries TRBV2 and TRBJ1-2; 7 bases fit TRBD1. The V and J ends lost 6 bases and 7 bases, in that order; junction bases with no gene match: 8. Germline V gene sequence: CDR1 SNHLY, CDR2 FYNNEI. The CDR3 totals 13 residues. CDR3 in amino acids: CASRADRALGYTF. CDR3 coding DNA: TGTGCCAGCAGGGCCGACAGGGCACTTGGCTACACCTTC. The full variable domain, with the rest looked up from reference TRBV2 and TRBJ1-2, is EPEVTQTPSHQVTQMGQEVILRCVPISNHLYFYWYRQILGQKVEFLVSFYNNEISEKSEIFDDQFSVERPDGSNFTLKIRSTKLEDSAMYFCASRADRALGYTFGSGTRLTVV.

The V and J genes are TRBV2 and TRBJ1-4; the match to TRBD1 covers 7 bases. J gave up 4 bases and V 3 bases, and 8 bases lay outside the gene matches. CDR1 and CDR2 (germline): SNHLY, FYNNEI. CDR3 length: 16 residues. The CDR3 DNA follows: TGTGCCAGCAGTGACCAAGGGACAGCCAATAATGAAAAACTGTTTTTT. This gives the protein CASSDQGTANNEKLFF.

This chain connects TRBV7-2 to TRBJ2-7, with 12 bases matching TRBD2. The CDR3 is made up of 18 amino acids. V trimming: 0 bases; J trimming: 4 bases; junction bases outside the gene matches: 10. In germline, CDR1 is SGHTA, CDR2 FQGNSA. The CDR3 loop reads CASSLAAASGGAGYEQYF. As DNA, the CDR3 is TGTGCCAGCAGCTTAGCGGCGGCTAGCGGGGGGGCCGGGTACGAGCAGTACTTC.

V usage is TRBV2 and J usage is TRBJ2-5, with TRBD2 identical over 11 bases. CDR1 and CDR2 from the germline V gene are SNHLY and FYNNEI. The CDR3 extends over 19 amino acids. The trim removed 0 bases at V and 4 bases at J, leaving 13 bases unmatched. The CDR3 is CASSEAGGAASGGRETQYF. CDR3 nucleotides: TGTGCCAGCAGTGAAGCTGGGGGTGCGGCTAGCGGGGGGAGAGAGACCCAGTACTTC. The variable domain in full, with the rest retrieved from reference TRBV2 and TRBJ2-5, is EPEVTQTPSHQVTQMGQEVILRCVPISNHLYFYWYRQILGQKVEFLVSFYNNEISEKSEIFDDQFSVERPDGSNFTLKIRSTKLEDSAMYFCASSEAGGAASGGRETQYFGPGTRLLVL.

The chain uses TRBV9 and TRBJ2-5; TRBD2 aligns across 9 bases. Per germline, CDR1 SGDLS and CDR2 YYNGEE. Germline trimming cut 3 bases from V and 5 bases from J; bases unmatched to any gene: 5. The CDR3 runs 14 residues. CDR3 in amino acids: CASSGGGAWETQYF. The CDR3 nucleotides read TGTGCCAGCAGCGGCGGGGGGGCCTGGGAGACCCAGTACTTC.

This clone was counted a few times. The rearrangement links TRBV12-3 or TRBV12-4 to TRBJ1-2; D possibly corresponds to TRBD1 (5 bases). This CDR3 comprises 12 residues. V was cut by 2 bases and J by 8 bases, with 9 bases left in between. As DNA, the CDR3 is TGTGCCAGCAGTTTAAGGGGTCCCGGCTACACCTTC. Amino acid sequence: CASSLRGPGYTF.

V usage is TRBV5-5 and J usage is TRBJ2-5; a possible D gene is TRBD1 (7 bases). The CDR3 is 18 residues long. V lost 4 bases and J lost 5, with 27 bases in between. Germline V gene data show CDR1 as SGHKS and CDR2 as YYEKEE (reference sequence). Written as DNA, the CDR3 is TGTGCCAGCAGCCCGCGAGGGTCAGGGGGGACACCCTCCGAGACCCAGTACTTC. Amino acid sequence: CASSPRGSGGTPSETQYF.

The gene calls are TRBV11-1 and TRBJ2-5; D is unclear. The V gene lost 3 bases and the J gene lost 3 bases, with 14 bases spanning the gap. CDR1 and CDR2 (germline): SGHAT, FQDESV (reference sequence). The CDR3 runs 15 residues. The CDR3 protein is CASSFSHRGEETQYF. For the CDR3, the DNA is TGTGCCAGCAGCTTTTCCCACCGCGGAGAAGAGACCCAGTACTTC.

This clone showed up many times. The chain employs TRBV7-3 and TRBJ2-3; D remains ambiguous. The V and J ends lost 1 base and 6 bases respectively, with 8 bases between them. Germline loops: CDR1 SGHTA, CDR2 FQGTGA. The CDR3 has 13 residues. CDR3 protein: CASSLNPGDTQYF. The CDR3 nucleotides read TGTGCCAGCAGCTTAAACCCCGGGGATACGCAGTATTTT.

The rearrangement uses TRBV30 and TRBJ1-2; D call uncertain. Germline CDR1 is GTSNPN and CDR2 is SVGIG (reference sequence). V dropped 3 bases and J dropped 0 bases, with 17 bases sitting between them. CDR3 length: 16 amino acids. CDR3 residues: CAWRFHATDTNYGYTF. CDR3 DNA sequence: TGTGCCTGGAGATTTCACGCAACAGATACTAACTATGGCTACACCTTC.

The J gene is TRBJ2-3, the V gene TRBV9; D call uncertain. Per germline, CDR1 SGDLS and CDR2 YYNGEE. Deletions cut 1 base from V and 0 bases from J, with 18 bases between. There are 18 residues in the CDR3. The CDR3 nucleotides are TGTGCCAGCAGCGTATCCCCCCATAGCTTGTCTAGCACAGATACGCAGTATTTT. Translated: CASSVSPHSLSSTDTQYF.

The V call is TRBV4-2, the J call TRBJ1-5; TRBD1 might be the D (5 bases). V lost 1 base to trimming and J lost 0 bases, with 7 bases between them. CDR3 length equals 15 residues. CDR1 is LGHNA, CDR2 YNFKEQ, per germline. In DNA form, the CDR3 reads TGTGCCAGCAGCCAAGCAGGGTATAGCAATCAGCCCCAGCATTTT. Translating gives CASSQAGYSNQPQHF.

The chain is built from TRBV2 and TRBJ1-4, with TRBD1 as a possible D gene (5 bases). CDR3 size: 15 residues. Per germline, CDR1 SNHLY and CDR2 FYNNEI. V lost 7 bases to trimming and J lost 5 bases, with 17 bases between them. Written as DNA, the CDR3 is TGTGCCAGCAACGGAGCAGACAGTAAGAATGAAAAACTGTTTTTT. Protein sequence: CASNGADSKNEKLFF.

V is TRBV2 and J is TRBJ1-1; D perhaps matches TRBD1 (6 bases). The CDR3 spans 14 residues. Trimming stripped 6 bases from V and 3 bases from J, with 14 bases between. CDR1 and CDR2 from the germline V gene are SNHLY and FYNNEI. For the CDR3, the DNA is TGTGCCAGCAGCCCTAGGGGGGGTTACACTGAAGCTTTCTTT. Its protein is CASSPRGGYTEAFF. Variable domain in full (rest from reference TRBV2 and TRBJ1-1): EPEVTQTPSHQVTQMGQEVILRCVPISNHLYFYWYRQILGQKVEFLVSFYNNEISEKSEIFDDQFSVERPDGSNFTLKIRSTKLEDSAMYFCASSPRGGYTEAFFGQGTRLTVV.